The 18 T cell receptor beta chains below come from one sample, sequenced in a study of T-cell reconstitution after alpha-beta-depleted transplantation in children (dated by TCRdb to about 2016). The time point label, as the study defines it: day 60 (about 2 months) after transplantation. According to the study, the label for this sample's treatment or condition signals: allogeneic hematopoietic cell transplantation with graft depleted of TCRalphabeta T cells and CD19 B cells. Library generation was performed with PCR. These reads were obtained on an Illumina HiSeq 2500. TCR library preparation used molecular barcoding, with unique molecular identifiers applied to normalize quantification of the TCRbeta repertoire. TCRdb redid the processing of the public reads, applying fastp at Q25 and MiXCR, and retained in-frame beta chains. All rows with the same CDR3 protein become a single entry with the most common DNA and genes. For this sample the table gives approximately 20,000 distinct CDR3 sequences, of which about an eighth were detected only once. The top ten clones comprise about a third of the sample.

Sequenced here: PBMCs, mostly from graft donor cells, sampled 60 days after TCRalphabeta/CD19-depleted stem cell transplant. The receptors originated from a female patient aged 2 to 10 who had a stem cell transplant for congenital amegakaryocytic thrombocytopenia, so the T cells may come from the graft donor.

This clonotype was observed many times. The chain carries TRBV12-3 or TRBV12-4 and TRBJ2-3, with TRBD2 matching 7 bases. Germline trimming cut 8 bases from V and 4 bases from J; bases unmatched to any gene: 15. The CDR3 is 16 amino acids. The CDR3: CASADSGGLEADTQYF. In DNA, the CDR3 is TGTGCCAGCGCGGACTCGGGAGGCCTAGAAGCAGATACGCAGTATTTT.

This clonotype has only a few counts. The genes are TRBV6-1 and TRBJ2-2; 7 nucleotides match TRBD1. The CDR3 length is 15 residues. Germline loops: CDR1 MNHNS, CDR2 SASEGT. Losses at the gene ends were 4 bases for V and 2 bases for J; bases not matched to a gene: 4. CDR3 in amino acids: CASSVNRGNTGELFF. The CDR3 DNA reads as TGTGCCAGCAGTGTCAACAGGGGTAACACCGGGGAGCTGTTTTTT.

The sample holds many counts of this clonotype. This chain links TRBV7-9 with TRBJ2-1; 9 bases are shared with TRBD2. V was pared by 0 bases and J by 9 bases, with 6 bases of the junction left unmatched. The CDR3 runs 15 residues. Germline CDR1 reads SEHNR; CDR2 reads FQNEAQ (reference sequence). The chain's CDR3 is CASSLASGRMVEQFF. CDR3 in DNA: TGTGCCAGCAGCTTAGCCAGCGGGAGGATGGTTGAGCAGTTCTTC.

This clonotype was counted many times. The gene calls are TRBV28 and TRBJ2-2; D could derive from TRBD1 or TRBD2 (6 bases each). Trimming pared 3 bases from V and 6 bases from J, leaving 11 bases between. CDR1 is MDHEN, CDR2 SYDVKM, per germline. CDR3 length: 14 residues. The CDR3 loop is CASSFRGQPGELFF. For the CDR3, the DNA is TGTGCCAGCAGTTTCCGGGGGCAACCCGGGGAGCTGTTTTTT.

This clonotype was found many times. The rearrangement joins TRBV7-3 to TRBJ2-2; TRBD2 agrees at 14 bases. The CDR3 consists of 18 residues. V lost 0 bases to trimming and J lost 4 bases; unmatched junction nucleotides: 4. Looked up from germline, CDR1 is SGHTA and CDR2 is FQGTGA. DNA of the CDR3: TGTGCCAGCAGCTTAACGCCGGGACTAGCGGGAGTCACCGGGGAGCTGTTTTTT. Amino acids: CASSLTPGLAGVTGELFF.

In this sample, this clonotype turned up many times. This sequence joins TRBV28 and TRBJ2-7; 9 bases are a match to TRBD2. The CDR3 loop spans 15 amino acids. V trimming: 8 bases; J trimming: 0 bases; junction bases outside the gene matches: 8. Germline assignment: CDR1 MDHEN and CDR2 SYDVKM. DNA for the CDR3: TGTGCCAGCCAGGTGCTAGCGGGACTCTCCTACGAGCAGTACTTC. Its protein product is CASQVLAGLSYEQYF.

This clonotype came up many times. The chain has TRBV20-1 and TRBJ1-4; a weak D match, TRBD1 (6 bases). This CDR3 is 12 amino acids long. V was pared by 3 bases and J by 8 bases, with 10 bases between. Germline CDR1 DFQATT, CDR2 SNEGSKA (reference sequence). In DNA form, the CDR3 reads TGCAGTGCTAGTTCCAGGGGCGAAAAACTGTTTTTT. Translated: CSASSRGEKLFF.

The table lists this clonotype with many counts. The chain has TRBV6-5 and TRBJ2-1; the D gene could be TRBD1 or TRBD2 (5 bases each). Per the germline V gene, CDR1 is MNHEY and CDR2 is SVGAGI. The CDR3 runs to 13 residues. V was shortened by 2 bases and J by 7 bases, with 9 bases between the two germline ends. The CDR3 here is CASSYEGLNEQFF. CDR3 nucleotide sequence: TGTGCCAGCAGTTACGAGGGGTTGAATGAGCAGTTCTTC.

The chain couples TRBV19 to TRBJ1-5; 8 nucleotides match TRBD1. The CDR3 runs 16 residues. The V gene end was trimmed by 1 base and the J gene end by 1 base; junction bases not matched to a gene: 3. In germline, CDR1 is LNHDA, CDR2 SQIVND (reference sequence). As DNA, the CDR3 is TGTGCCAGTAGTATAGGGACAGGGCTCAGCAATCAGCCCCAGCATTTT. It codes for CASSIGTGLSNQPQHF.

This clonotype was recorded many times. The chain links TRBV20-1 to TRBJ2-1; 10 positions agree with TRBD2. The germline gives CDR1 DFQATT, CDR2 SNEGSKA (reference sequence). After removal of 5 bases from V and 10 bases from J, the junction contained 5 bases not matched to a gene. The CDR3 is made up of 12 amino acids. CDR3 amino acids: CSAAGLADEQFF. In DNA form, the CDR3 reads TGCAGTGCTGCCGGACTAGCGGACGAGCAGTTCTTC.

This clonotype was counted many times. The CDR3 nucleotides are TGTGCCAGCCCCCCCCCAGCGGGCAATGAGCAGTTCTTC. Amino acids: CASPPPAGNEQFF. This sequence joins TRBV18 and TRBJ2-1; possible D gene TRBD2, 6 bases. This CDR3 contains 13 residues. V lost 8 bases, J lost 6 bases, and 14 bases lay in between. Germline V gene data show CDR1 as KGHSH and CDR2 as LQKENI.

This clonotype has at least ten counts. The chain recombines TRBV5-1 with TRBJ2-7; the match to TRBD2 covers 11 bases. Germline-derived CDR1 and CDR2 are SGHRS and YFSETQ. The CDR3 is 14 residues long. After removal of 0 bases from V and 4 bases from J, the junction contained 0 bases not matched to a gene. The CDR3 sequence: CASSLGTSGYEQYF. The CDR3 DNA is TGCGCCAGCAGCTTGGGGACTAGCGGGTACGAGCAGTACTTC.

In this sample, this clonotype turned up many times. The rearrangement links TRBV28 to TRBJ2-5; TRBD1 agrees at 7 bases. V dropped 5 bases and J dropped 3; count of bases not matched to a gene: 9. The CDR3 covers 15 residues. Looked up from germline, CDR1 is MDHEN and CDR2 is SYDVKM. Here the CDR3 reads CASSLLRGKKETQYF. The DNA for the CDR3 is TGTGCCAGCAGTCTGCTCAGGGGGAAGAAAGAGACCCAGTACTTC.

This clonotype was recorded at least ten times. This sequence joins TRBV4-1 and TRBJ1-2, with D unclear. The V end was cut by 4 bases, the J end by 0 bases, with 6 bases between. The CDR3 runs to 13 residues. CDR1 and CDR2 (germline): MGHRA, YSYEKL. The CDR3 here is CASSRLANYGYTF. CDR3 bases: TGCGCCAGCAGCCGGTTAGCTAACTATGGCTACACCTTC.

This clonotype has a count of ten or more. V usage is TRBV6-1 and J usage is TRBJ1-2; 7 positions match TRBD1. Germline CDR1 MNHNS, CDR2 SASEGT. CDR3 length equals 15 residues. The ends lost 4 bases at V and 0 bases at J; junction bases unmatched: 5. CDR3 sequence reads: CASSASGTANYGYTF. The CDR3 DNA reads TGTGCCAGCAGTGCCTCCGGGACAGCTAACTATGGCTACACCTTC.

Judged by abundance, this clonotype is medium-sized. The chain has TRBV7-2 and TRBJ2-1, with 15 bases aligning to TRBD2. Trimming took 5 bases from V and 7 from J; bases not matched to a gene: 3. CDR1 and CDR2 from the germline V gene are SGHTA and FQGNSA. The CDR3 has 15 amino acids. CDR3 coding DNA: TGTGCCAGCAGCCCGGGACTAGCGGGGGGTAATGAGCAGTTCTTC. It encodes CASSPGLAGGNEQFF.

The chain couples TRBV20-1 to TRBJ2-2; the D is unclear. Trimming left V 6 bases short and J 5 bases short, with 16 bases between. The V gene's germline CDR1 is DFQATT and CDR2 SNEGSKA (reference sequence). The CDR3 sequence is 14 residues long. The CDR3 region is CSALDSPQTGELFF. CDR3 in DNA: TGCAGTGCCCTTGACTCACCTCAGACCGGGGAGCTGTTTTTT.

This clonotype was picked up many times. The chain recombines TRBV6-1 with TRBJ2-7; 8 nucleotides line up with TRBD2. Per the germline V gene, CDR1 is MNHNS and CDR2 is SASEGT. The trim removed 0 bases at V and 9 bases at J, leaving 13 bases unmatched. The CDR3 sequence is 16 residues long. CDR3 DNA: TGTGCCAGCAGTGAAGCGTTTTCGGCGGGGGGCGGACTGCAGTACTTC. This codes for CASSEAFSAGGGLQYF.